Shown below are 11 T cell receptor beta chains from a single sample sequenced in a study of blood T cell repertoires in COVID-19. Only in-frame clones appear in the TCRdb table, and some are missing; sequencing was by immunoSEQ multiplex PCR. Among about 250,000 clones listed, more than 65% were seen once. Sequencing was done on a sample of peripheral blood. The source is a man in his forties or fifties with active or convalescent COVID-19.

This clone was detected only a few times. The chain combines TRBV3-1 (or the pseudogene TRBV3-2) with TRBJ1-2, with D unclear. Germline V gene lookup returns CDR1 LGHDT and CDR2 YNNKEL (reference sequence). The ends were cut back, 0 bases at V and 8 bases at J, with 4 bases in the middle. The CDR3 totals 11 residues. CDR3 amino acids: CASSQDIGYTF. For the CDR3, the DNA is TGTGCCAGCAGCCAAGATATCGGCTACACCTTC.

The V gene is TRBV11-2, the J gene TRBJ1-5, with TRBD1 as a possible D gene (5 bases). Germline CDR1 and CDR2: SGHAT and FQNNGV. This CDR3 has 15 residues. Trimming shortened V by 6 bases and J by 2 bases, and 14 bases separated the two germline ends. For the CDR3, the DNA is TGTGCCAGCAGTCTTAACACGGGGGGCAATCAGCCCCAGCATTTT. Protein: CASSLNTGGNQPQHF. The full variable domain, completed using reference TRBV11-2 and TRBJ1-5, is EAGVAQSPRYKIIEKRQSVAFWCNPISGHATLYWYQQILGQGPKLLIQFQNNGVVDDSQLPKDRFSAERLKGVDSTLKIQPAKLEDSAVYLCASSLNTGGNQPQHFGDGTRLSIL.

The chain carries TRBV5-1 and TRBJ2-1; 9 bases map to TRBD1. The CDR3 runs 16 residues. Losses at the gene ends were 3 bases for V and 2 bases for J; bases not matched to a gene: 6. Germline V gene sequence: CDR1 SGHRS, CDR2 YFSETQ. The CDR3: CASSWTGVSPYNEQFF. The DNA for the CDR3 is TGCGCCAGCAGCTGGACAGGGGTATCCCCCTACAATGAGCAGTTCTTC.

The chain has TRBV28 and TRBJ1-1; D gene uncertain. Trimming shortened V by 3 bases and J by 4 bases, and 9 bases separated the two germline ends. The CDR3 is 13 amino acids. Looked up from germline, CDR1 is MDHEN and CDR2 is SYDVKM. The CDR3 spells CASSFLRVTEAFF. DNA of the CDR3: TGTGCCAGCAGTTTCTTACGAGTCACTGAAGCTTTCTTT.

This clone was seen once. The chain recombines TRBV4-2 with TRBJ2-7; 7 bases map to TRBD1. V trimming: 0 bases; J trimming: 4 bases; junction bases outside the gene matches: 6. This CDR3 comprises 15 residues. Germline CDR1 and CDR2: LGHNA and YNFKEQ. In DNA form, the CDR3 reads TGTGCCAGCAGCCAAGAGAGGGGGCGAGGTTACGAGCAGTACTTC. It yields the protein CASSQERGRGYEQYF.

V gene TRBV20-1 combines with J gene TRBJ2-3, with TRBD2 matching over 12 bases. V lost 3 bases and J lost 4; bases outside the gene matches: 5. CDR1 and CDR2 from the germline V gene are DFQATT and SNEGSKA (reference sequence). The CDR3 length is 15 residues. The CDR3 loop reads CSASSSGGASDTQYF. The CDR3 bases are TGCAGTGCTAGTTCTAGCGGGGGGGCCTCAGATACGCAGTATTTT.

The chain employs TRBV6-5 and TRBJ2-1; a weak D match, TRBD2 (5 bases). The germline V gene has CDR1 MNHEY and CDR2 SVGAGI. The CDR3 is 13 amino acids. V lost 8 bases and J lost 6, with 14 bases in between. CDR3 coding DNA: TGTGCCAGCCGCCTGGCGGGTGGCAATGAGCAGTTCTTC. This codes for CASRLAGGNEQFF.

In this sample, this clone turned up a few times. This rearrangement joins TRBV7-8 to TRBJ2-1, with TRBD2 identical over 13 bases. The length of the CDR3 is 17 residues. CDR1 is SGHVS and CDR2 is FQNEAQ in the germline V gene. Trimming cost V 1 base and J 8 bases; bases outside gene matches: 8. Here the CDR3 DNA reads TGTGCCAGCAGCTTAGTCCTCACTAGCGGGGGGGCCGATGAGCAGTTCTTC. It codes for CASSLVLTSGGADEQFF.

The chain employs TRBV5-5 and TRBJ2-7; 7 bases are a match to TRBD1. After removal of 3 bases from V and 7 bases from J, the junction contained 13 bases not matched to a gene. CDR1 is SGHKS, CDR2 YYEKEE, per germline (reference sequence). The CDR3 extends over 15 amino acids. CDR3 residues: CASSSLTGKSQEQYF. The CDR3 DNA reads TGTGCCAGCAGCTCGTTGACAGGGAAATCACAAGAGCAGTACTTC.

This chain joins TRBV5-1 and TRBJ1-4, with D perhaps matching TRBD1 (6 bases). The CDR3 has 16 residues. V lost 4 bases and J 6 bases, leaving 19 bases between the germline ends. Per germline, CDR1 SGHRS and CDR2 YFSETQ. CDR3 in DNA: TGCGCCAGCAGCGAACGGGGCGGGGGCGCGGATGAAAAACTGTTTTTT. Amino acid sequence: CASSERGGGADEKLFF.

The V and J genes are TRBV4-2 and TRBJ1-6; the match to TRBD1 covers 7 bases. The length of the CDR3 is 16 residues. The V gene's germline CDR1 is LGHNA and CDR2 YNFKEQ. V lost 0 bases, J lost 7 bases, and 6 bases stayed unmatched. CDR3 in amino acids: CASSQDLDRINSPLHF. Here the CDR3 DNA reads TGTGCCAGCAGCCAAGATCTGGACAGGATAAATTCACCCCTCCACTTT.